The present entry profiles one T cell receptor (beta chain) with its context. Its antigen is as yet unknown. Germline CDR1 LNHDA, CDR2 SQIVND (reference sequence). This CDR3 has 17 amino acids. V was clipped by 7 bases and J by 5 bases; unmatched bases: 16. TCRdb's copy holds only in-frame clones and misses some; the assay was immunoSEQ multiplex PCR. The data hold tens of thousands of clones, with more than 75% observed a single time. This specimen comes from a study of T cell responses to AZD1222 COVID-19 vaccine. Study results and limitations: It was only a handful of AZD1222 recipients who were seropositive at baseline. Among vaccine-associated CD4 TCRs, coverage spanned spike, with dominance at 160-218 and 743-854. Donors were mostly white British, more females; clonal diversity possibly underestimated.

The sequence derives from an adult in good health. Here the sequenced sample was peripheral blood, taken on day 0 of AZD1222 vaccination. The rearrangement uses TRBV19 and TRBJ1-1; TRBD1 aligns across 10 bases. Written as DNA, the CDR3 is TGTGCCAGTACCGAAGCGGGGGGACAGGGGCCAAGGACTGAAGCTTTCTTT. Residues: CASTEAGGQGPRTEAFF.